This TCR beta chain was sequenced for a study of cytomegalovirus exposure and HLA in healthy donors. The primer mix had 60 Vbeta and 13 Jbeta primers. Clones were read by immunoSEQ multiplex PCR, and TCRdb kept only the in-frame ones, dropping some. This repertoire shows 95,000 to 100,000 clones, under 80% found once; its top ten account for roughly 2%. This clone was seen a single time. Its antigen is undetermined. The CDR3 spans 16 residues. The ends were cut back, 2 bases at V and 1 base at J, with 12 bases in the middle. Germline V gene lookup returns CDR1 LNHDA and CDR2 SQIVND (reference sequence). Points from the study as a whole: DRB1 showed the most TCR associations and HLA-C the fewest in a later analysis, as rates varied by HLA locus. In an earlier analysis, in approximately 630 donors, most V segments appeared productive either ~87% or ~30% of the time. A later analysis reportedly found that, within productive TCRs, an Asian-associated ancestry cluster had fewer N-insertions than the mean observed across the roughly 700 donors.

This TCR derives from a man in his forties or fifties in good health and CMV-seronegative. The chain recombines TRBV19 with TRBJ1-5, with a possible D match to TRBD1 (5 bases). Sequencing was carried out using PBMCs. CDR3 protein: CASSIPAGWSNQPQHF. CDR3 DNA sequence: TGTGCCAGTAGTATACCCGCAGGGTGGAGCAATCAGCCCCAGCATTTT.